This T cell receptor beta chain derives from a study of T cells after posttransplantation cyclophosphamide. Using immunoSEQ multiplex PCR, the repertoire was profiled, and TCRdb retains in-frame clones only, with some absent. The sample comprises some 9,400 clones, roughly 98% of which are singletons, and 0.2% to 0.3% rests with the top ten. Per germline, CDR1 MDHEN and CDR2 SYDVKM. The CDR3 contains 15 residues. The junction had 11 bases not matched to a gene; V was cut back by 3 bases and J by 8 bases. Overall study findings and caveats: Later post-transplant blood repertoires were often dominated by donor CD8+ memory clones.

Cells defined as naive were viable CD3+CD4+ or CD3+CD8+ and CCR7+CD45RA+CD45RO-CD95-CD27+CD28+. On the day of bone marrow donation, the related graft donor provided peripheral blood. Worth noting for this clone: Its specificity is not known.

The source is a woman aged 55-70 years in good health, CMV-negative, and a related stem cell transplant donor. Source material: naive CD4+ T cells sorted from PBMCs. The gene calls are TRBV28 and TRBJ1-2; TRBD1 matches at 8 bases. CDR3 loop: CASSFNDRGSEGYTF. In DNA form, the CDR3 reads TGTGCCAGCAGTTTCAACGACAGGGGATCTGAGGGCTACACCTTC.